These T cell receptor beta chains were read from a single sample in a study of blood T cell repertoires in COVID-19. TCRdb's table, derived via immunoSEQ multiplex PCR, lists solely in-frame clones and lacks some. The sample carries some 20,000 clones, 88% recorded once. Source material: peripheral blood. These receptors came from a human donor in a cohort sampled during active COVID-19. CDR3s include the opening cysteine and the closing phenylalanine or tryptophan. Each record gives: D gene, J gene, V gene, clone size, CDR3 protein, CDR3 DNA. A D gene is named only where the DNA matches it firmly. Some rows have no size entry. The others give once, few or many, or a class for an expanded clone.

>-|TRBJ1-2|TRBV10-1|-
CASSLDKTSADEDF
TGCGCCAGCAGTTTGGATAAAACCTCAGCGGATGAAGACTTC
>-|TRBJ2-3|TRBV14|-
CASSHPGQPTQYF
TGTGCCAGCAGCCATCCCGGACAGCCTACGCAGTATTTT
>TRBD1|TRBJ1-5|TRBV15|-
CATSPGTALSSNQPQHF
TGTGCCACCAGCCCTGGGACAGCTTTATCTAGCAATCAGCCCCAGCATTTT
>-|TRBJ2-3|TRBV7-9|-
CASSLRRASGPTDTQYF
TGTGCCAGCAGCTTAAGGCGGGCCAGCGGTCCGACAGATACGCAGTATTTT
>-|TRBJ1-2|TRBV18|-
CASSPQPESAYGYTF
TGTGCCAGCTCACCACAGCCAGAGAGCGCCTATGGCTACACCTTC
>-|TRBJ1-3|TRBV6-6|-
CASGGSTGNTIYF
TGTGCCAGCGGCGGGTCCACTGGAAACACCATATATTTT
>-|TRBJ1-5|TRBV12-3/TRBV12-4|-
CASTLGAFQPQHF
TGTGCCAGCACCTTAGGGGCTTTCCAGCCCCAGCATTTT
>-|TRBJ2-5|TRBV7-6|-
CASSRGAGFQETQYF
TGTGCCAGCAGCCGAGGGGCGGGGTTTCAAGAGACCCAGTACTTC
>TRBD1|TRBJ2-5|TRBV9|-
CASSARQGLETQYF
TGTGCCAGCAGCGCTCGACAGGGGCTGGAGACCCAGTACTTC
>-|TRBJ1-1|TRBV2|-
CASRDSAEAFF
TGTGCCAGCAGGGACTCAGCTGAAGCTTTCTTT
>-|TRBJ2-7|TRBV10-3|-
CAISGGQGKNYEQYF
TGTGCCATCAGTGGGGGGCAGGGAAAGAACTACGAGCAGTACTTC
>-|TRBJ2-2|TRBV19|-
CASRFDRELFF
TGTGCCAGTAGATTCGACAGGGAGCTGTTTTTT
>-|TRBJ2-7|TRBV7-8|-
CASSLGLNSYEQYF
TGTGCCAGCAGCTTGGGACTGAACTCCTACGAGCAGTACTTC
>-|TRBJ1-5|TRBV6-5|-
CASRWGQGSNQPQHF
TGTGCCAGCCGGTGGGGCCAGGGGAGCAATCAGCCCCAGCATTTT
>-|TRBJ2-1|TRBV6-6|-
CASRYDLAYNEQFF
TGTGCCAGCAGATATGACCTAGCTTACAATGAGCAGTTCTTC
>TRBD1|TRBJ1-2|TRBV6-5|-
CASRLDRGSYGYTF
TGTGCCAGCAGGTTGGACAGGGGGTCTTATGGCTACACCTTC
>TRBD1|TRBJ1-5|TRBV2|-
CASREDRVRNQPQHF
TGTGCCAGCAGAGAAGACAGGGTTCGCAATCAGCCCCAGCATTTT
>TRBD1|TRBJ1-2|TRBV7-8|-
CASSLGGQGSHGYTF
TGTGCCAGCAGCTTAGGTGGACAGGGTTCGCATGGCTACACCTTC
>-|TRBJ1-2|TRBV19|-
CASQFGHDYGYTF
TGTGCCAGTCAGTTCGGACACGACTATGGCTACACCTTC
>-|TRBJ1-2|TRBV29-1|few
CSVYPVDGYTF
TGCAGCGTTTACCCGGTCGATGGCTACACCTTC
>TRBD2|TRBJ2-7|TRBV7-3|-
CASSLRAGENSYEQYF
TGTGCCAGCAGCTTAAGGGCGGGGGAGAACTCCTACGAGCAGTACTTC
>-|TRBJ2-5|TRBV15|-
CATSPRAGALETQYF
TGTGCCACCAGCCCCCGAGCAGGGGCGTTAGAGACCCAGTACTTC
>TRBD1|TRBJ1-3|TRBV5-5|-
CASRRGLGNTIYF
TGTGCCAGCAGGAGGGGGCTTGGAAACACCATATATTTT
>TRBD2|TRBJ2-5|TRBV2|once
CASSRLAGETQYF
TGTGCCAGCAGCCGACTAGCGGGGGAGACCCAGTACTTC
>TRBD1|TRBJ1-1|TRBV2|-
CASSERTGRAEAFF
TGTGCCAGCAGTGAACGGACAGGGAGGGCTGAAGCTTTCTTT
>-|TRBJ1-2|TRBV19|-
CASSIDQAGFDGYTF
TGTGCCAGTAGTATAGATCAAGCAGGGTTCGATGGCTACACCTTC
>-|TRBJ1-1|TRBV5-1|few
CASSLAGEAFF
TGCGCCAGCAGCTTGGCGGGGGAAGCTTTCTTT
>TRBD1|TRBJ1-2|TRBV5-5|-
CASSLNPGQGNYGYTF
TGTGCCAGCAGCTTAAACCCGGGACAGGGTAACTATGGCTACACCTTC
>TRBD2|TRBJ2-3|TRBV7-8|-
CASSSTGTRLSDTQYF
TGTGCCAGCAGCTCCACCGGGACTAGATTATCAGATACGCAGTATTTT
>TRBD2|TRBJ2-3|TRBV5-4|-
CASSLGLAGGLGTDTQYF
TGTGCCAGCAGCCTCGGACTAGCGGGGGGGCTCGGGACAGATACGCAGTATTTT
>-|TRBJ1-2|TRBV5-4|-
CASSSFTSGRGYGYTF
TGTGCCAGCAGTTCCTTTACTAGCGGTCGCGGGTATGGCTACACCTTC
>TRBD2|TRBJ2-3|TRBV5-1|-
CASSFSGGASDTQYF
TGCGCCAGCAGCTTTAGCGGGGGGGCCAGTGATACGCAGTATTTT
>-|TRBJ1-1|TRBV7-9|-
CASTDSMNTEAFF
TGTGCCAGCACGGACAGCATGAACACTGAAGCTTTCTTT
>-|TRBJ1-2|TRBV29-1|-
CSVEGMGLFDGYTF
TGCAGCGTTGAAGGGATGGGGCTATTCGATGGCTACACCTTC
>-|TRBJ2-7|TRBV18|-
CASSPNYEQYF
TGTGCCAGCTCACCCAACTACGAGCAGTACTTC
>-|TRBJ1-1|TRBV12-5|-
CASGLSGGDTEAFF
TGTGCTAGTGGTTTGTCGGGGGGGGACACTGAAGCTTTCTTT
>TRBD2|TRBJ2-2|TRBV7-9|once
CASSVTSGRNTGELFF
TGTGCCAGCAGTGTAACTAGCGGGCGGAACACCGGGGAGCTGTTTTTT
>-|TRBJ2-7|TRBV7-9|-
CASGGRGTQQYF
TGTGCCAGCGGGGGGCGGGGGACCCAGCAGTACTTC
>-|TRBJ2-2|TRBV9|-
CASSALRRSTGELFF
TGTGCCAGCAGCGCACTACGGAGGAGCACCGGGGAGCTGTTTTTT
>-|TRBJ2-3|TRBV7-9|-
CASTKQGTDTQYF
TGTGCCAGCACCAAACAGGGCACAGATACGCAGTATTTT
>-|TRBJ2-7|TRBV19|-
CASSILQGTNEQYF
TGCGCCAGTAGTATCTTACAGGGAACCAACGAGCAGTACTTC
>-|TRBJ2-5|TRBV7-3|-
CASSLTGTKQETQYF
TGTGCCAGCAGCTTAACCGGGACAAAACAAGAGACCCAGTACTTC
>TRBD1|TRBJ1-1|TRBV2|-
CASSEGRRGYTEAFF
TGTGCCAGCAGTGAAGGGCGCAGGGGGTATACTGAAGCTTTCTTT
>-|TRBJ1-3|TRBV2|-
CASRNPGTIYF
TGTGCCAGCAGAAACCCAGGCACCATATATTTT
>-|TRBJ2-1|TRBV5-1|once
CASSLAQGFNNEQFF
TGCGCCAGCAGCTTGGCCCAGGGTTTCAACAATGAGCAGTTCTTC